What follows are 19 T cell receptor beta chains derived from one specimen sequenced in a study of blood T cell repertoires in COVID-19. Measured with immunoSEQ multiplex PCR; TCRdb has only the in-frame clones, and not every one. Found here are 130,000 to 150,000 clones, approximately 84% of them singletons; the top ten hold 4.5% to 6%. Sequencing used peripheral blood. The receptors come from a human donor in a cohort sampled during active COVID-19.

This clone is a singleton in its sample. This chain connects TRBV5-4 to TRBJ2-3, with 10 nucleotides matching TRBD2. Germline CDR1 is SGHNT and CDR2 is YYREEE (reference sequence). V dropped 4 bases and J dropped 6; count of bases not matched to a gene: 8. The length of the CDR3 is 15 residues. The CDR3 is CASSPQLAGRDTQYF. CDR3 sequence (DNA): TGTGCCAGCAGCCCACAACTAGCGGGACGGGATACGCAGTATTTT.

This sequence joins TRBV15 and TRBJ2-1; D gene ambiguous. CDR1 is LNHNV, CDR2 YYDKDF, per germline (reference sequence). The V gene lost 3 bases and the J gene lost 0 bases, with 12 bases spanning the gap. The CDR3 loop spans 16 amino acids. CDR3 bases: TGTGCCACCAGCAGCCTGACTGGTACCTCCTACAATGAGCAGTTCTTC. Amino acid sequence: CATSSLTGTSYNEQFF.

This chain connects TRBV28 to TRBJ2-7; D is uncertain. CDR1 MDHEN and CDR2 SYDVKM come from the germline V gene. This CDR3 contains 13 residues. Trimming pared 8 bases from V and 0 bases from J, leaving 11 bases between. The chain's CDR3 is CASSSLNSYEQYF. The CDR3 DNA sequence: TGTGCCAGCTCCTCTCTTAACTCCTACGAGCAGTACTTC.

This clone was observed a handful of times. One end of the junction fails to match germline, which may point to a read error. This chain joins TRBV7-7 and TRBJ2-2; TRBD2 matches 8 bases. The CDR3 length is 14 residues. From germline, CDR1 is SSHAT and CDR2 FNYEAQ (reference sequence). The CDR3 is CASSPTSGTGELFF. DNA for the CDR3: TGTGCTAGCAGCCCTACTAGCGGCACCGGGGAGCTGTTTTTT. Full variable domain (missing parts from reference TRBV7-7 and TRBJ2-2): GAGVSQSPRYKVTKRGQDVTLRCDPISSHATLYWYQQALGQGPEFLTYFNYEAQPDKSGLPSDRFSAERPEGSISTLTIQRTEQRDSAMYRCASSPTSGTGELFFGEGSRLTVL.

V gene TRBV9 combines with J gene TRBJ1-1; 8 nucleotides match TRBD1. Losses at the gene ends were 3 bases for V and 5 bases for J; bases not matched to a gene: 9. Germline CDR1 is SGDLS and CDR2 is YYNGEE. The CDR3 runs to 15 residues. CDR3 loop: CASSASDRGYTEAFF. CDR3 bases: TGTGCCAGCAGCGCGAGTGACAGGGGCTATACTGAAGCTTTCTTT.

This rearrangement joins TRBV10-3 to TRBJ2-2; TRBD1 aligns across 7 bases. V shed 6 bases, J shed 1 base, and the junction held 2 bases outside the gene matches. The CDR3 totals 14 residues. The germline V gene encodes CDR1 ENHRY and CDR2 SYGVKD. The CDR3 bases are TGTGCCATCAGGGGGACAGAGAACACCGGGGAGCTGTTTTTT. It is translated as CAIRGTENTGELFF.

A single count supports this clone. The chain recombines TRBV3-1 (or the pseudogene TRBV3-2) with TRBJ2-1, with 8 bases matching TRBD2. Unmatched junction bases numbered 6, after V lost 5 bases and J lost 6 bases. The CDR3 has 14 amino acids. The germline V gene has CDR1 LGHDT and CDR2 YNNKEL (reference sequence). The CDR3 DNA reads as TGTGCCAGCAGCTCCGCGGGAGGCCTCAATGAGCAGTTCTTC. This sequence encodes CASSSAGGLNEQFF.

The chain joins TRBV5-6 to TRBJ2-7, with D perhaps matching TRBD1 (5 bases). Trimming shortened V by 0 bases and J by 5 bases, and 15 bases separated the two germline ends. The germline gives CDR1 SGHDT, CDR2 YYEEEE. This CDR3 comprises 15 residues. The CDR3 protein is CASSLEARGRNEQYF. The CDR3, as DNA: TGTGCCAGCAGCTTGGAAGCAAGGGGAAGGAACGAGCAGTACTTC.

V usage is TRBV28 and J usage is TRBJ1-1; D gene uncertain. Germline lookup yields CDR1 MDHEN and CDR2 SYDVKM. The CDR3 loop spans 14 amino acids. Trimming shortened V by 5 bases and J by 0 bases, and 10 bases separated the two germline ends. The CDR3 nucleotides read TGTGCCAGCAGTCCTATGCGGCTGAACACTGAAGCTTTCTTT. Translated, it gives CASSPMRLNTEAFF.

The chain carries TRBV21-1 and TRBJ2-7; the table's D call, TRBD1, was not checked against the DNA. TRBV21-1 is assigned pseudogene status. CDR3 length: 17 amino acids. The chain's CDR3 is CASSSHPGGKHSYEQYV. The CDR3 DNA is TGTGCCAGCAGCAGCCACCCAGGGGGAAAACATTCCTACGAGCAGTACGTC.

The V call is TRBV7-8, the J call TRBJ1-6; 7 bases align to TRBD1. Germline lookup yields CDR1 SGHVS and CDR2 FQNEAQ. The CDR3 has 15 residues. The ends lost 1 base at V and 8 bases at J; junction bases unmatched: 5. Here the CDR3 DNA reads TGTGCCAGCAGCTTAGGTGGGACAGTTGATTCACCCCTCCACTTT. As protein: CASSLGGTVDSPLHF. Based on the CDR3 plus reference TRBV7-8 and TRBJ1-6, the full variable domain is GAGVSQSPRYKVAKRGQDVALRCDPISGHVSLFWYQQALGQGPEFLTYFQNEAQLDKSGLPSDRFFAERPEGSVSTLKIQRTQQEDSAVYLCASSLGGTVDSPLHFGNGTRLTVT.

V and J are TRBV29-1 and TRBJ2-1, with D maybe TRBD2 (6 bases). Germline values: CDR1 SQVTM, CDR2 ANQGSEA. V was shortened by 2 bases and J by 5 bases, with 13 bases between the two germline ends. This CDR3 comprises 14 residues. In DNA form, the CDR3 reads TGCAGCGTTGAACCTCGCGGGGCTAACAATGAGCAGTTCTTC. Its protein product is CSVEPRGANNEQFF.

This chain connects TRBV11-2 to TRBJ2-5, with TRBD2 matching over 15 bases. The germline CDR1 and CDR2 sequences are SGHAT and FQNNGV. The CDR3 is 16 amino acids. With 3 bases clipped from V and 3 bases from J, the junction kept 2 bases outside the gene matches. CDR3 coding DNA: TGTGCCAGCAGCTTCGGACTAGCGGGAGGGGAAGAGACCCAGTACTTC. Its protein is CASSFGLAGGEETQYF.

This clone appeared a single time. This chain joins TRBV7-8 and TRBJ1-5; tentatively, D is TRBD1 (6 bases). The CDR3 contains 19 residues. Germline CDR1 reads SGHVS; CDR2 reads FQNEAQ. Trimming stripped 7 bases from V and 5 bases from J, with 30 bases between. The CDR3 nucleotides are TGTGCCAGCACCCGATCTTTCTCCAGGGGCTCAAGAGCCCATCAGCCCCAGCATTTT. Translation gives CASTRSFSRGSRAHQPQHF.

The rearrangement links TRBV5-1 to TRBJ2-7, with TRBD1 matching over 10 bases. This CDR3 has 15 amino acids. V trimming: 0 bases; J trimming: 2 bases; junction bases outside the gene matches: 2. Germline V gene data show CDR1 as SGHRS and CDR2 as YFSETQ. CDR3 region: CASSLGDRGPYEQYF. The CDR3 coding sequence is TGCGCCAGCAGCTTGGGGGACAGGGGACCCTACGAGCAGTACTTC.

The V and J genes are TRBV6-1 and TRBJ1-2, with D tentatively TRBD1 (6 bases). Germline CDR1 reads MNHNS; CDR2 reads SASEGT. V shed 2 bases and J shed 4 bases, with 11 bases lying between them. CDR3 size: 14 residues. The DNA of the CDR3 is TGTGCCAGCAGTGAAATGGGGGCTAGCTATGGCTACACCTTC. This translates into CASSEMGASYGYTF.

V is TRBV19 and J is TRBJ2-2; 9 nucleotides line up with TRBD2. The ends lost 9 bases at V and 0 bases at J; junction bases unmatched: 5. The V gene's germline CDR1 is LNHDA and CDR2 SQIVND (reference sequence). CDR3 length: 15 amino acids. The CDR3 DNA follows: TGTGCCAGCGCGGGGGGGTCCGCGAACACCGGGGAGCTGTTTTTT. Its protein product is CASAGGSANTGELFF.

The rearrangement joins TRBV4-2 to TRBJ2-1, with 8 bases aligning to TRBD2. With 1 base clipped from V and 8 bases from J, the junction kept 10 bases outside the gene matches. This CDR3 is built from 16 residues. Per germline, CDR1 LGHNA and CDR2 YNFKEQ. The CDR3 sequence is CASSQVSAGGSYEQFF. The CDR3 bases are TGTGCCAGCAGCCAAGTTTCGGCGGGAGGATCATATGAGCAGTTCTTC.

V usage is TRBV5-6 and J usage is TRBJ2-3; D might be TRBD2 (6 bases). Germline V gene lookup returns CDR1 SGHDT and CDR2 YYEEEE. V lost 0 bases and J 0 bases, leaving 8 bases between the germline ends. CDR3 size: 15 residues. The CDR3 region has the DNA TGTGCCAGCAGCTTGGTGGAGGGCAGCACAGATACGCAGTATTTT. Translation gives CASSLVEGSTDTQYF.